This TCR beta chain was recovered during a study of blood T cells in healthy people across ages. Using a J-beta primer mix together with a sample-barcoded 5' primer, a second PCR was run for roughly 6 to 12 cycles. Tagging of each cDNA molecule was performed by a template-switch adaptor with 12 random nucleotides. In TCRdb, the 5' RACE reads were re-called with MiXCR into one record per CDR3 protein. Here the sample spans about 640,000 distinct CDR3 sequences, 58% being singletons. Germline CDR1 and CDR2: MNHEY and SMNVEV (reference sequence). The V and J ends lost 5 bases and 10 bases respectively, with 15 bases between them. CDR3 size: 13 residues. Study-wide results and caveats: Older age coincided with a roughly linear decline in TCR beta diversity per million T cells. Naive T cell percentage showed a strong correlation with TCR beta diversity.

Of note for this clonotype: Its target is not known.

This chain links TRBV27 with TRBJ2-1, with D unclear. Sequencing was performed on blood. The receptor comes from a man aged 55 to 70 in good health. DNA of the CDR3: TGTGCCAGCAGTGTACGTCCCGAAGGGGAGCAGTTCTTC. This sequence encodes CASSVRPEGEQFF.